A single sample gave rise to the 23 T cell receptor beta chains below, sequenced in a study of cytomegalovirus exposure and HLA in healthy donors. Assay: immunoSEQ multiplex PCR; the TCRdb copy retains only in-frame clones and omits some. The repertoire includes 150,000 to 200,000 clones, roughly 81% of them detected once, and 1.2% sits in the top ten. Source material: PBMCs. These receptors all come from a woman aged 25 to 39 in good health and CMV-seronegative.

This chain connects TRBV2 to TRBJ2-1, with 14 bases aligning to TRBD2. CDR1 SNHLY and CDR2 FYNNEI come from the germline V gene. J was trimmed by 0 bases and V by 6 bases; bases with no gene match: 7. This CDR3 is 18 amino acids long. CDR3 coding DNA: TGTGCCAGCAGCAAGGGACTAGCGGGAGTTCTCTCCTACAATGAGCAGTTCTTC. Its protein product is CASSKGLAGVLSYNEQFF.

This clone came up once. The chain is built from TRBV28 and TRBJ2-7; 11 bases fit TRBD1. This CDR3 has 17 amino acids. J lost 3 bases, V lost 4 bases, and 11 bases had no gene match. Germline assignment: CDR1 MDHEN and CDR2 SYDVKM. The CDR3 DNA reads TGTGCCAGCAGTTCCCCTCACCGGGACAGGGGGATCTACGAGCAGTACTTC. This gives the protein CASSSPHRDRGIYEQYF. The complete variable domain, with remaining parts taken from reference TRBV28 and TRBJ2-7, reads DVKVTQSSRYLVKRTGEKVFLECVQDMDHENMFWYRQDPGLGLRLIYFSYDVKMKEKGDIPEGYSVSREKKERFSLILESASTNQTSMYLCASSSPHRDRGIYEQYFGPGTRLTVT.

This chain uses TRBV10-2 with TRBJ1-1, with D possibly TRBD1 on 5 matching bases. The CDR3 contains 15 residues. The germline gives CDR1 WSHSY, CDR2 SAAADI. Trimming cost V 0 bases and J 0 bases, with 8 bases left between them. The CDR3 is CASSESGHMNTEAFF. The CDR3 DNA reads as TGCGCCAGCAGTGAGTCAGGACACATGAACACTGAAGCTTTCTTT.

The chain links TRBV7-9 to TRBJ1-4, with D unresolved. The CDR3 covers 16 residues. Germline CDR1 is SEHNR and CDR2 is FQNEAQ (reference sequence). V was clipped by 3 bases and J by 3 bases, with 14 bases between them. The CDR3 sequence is CASSLGSSSANEKLFF. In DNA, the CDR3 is TGTGCCAGCAGCTTGGGGAGTTCTTCGGCTAATGAAAAACTGTTTTTT.

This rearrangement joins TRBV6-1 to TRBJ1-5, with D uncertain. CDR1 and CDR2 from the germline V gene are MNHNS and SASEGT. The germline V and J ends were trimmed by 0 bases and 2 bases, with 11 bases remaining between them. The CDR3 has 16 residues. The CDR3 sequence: CASSEAGGLGNQPQHF. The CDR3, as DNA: TGTGCCAGCAGTGAAGCGGGAGGGTTGGGCAATCAGCCCCAGCATTTT.

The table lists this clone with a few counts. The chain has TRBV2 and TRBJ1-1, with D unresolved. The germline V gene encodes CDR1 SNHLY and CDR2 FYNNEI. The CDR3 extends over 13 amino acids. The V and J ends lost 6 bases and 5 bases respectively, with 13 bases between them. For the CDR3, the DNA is TGTGCCAGCAGGGCAGAATTAAAGACTGAAGCTTTCTTT. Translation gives CASRAELKTEAFF.

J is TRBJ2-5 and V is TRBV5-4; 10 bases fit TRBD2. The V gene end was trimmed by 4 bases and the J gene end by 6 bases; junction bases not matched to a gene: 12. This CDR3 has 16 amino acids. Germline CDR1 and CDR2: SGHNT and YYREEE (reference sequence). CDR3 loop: CASSPAAGGLKKTQYF. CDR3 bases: TGTGCCAGCAGCCCTGCAGCGGGGGGGCTAAAAAAGACCCAGTACTTC.

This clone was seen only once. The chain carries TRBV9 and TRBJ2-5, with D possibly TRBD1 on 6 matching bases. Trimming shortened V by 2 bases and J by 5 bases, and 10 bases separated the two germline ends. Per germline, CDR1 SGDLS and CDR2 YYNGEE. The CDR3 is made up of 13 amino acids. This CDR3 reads CASSVTGLETQYF. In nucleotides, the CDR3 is TGTGCCAGCAGCGTTACAGGGTTGGAGACCCAGTACTTC.

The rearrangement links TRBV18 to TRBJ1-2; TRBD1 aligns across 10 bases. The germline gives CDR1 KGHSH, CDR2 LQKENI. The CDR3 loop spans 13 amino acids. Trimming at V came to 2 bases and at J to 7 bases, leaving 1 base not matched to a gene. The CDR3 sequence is CASSPRQGAGYTF. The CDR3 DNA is TGTGCCAGCTCACCAAGACAGGGGGCTGGCTACACCTTC.

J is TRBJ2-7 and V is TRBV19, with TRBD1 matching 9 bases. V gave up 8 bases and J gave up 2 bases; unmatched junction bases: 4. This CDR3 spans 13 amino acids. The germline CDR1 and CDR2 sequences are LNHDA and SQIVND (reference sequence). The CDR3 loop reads CASSGQGTYEQYF. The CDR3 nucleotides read TGTGCCAGTTCGGGACAGGGTACCTACGAGCAGTACTTC.

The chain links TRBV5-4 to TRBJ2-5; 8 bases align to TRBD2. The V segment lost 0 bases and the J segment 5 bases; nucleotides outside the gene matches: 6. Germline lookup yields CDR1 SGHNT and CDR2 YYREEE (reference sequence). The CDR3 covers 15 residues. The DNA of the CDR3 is TGTGCCAGCAGCTTGGCGCCGGGAGGGCCGGAGACCCAGTACTTC. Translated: CASSLAPGGPETQYF.

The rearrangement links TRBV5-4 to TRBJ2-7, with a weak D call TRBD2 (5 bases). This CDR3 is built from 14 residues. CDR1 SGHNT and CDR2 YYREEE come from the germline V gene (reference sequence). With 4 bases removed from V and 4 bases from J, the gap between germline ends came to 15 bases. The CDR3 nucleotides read TGTGCCAGCAGCCTGCGGGCGGATTCGTACGAGCAGTACTTC. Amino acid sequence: CASSLRADSYEQYF.

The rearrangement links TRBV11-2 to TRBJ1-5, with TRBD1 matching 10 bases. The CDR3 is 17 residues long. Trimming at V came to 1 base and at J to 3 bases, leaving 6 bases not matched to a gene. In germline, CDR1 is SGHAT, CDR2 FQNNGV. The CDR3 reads CASSLVRDRGVNQPQHF. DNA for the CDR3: TGTGCCAGCAGCTTAGTTAGGGACAGGGGAGTCAATCAGCCCCAGCATTTT.

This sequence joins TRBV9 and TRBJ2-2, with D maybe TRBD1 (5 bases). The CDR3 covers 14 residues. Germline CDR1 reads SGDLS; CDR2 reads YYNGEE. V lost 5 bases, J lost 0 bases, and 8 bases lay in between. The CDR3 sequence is CASRETANTGELFF. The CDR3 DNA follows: TGTGCCAGCAGAGAGACAGCGAACACCGGGGAGCTGTTTTTT.

CDR3 nucleotides: TGTGCCAGCACGCCCCTCGAGGGCGTGAGTAACTATGGCTACACCTTC. Amino acid sequence: CASTPLEGVSNYGYTF. The chain couples TRBV9 to TRBJ1-2, with unresolved D. Germline V gene sequence: CDR1 SGDLS, CDR2 YYNGEE. The CDR3 extends over 16 amino acids. V was trimmed by 6 bases and J by 1 base, leaving 19 bases between them.

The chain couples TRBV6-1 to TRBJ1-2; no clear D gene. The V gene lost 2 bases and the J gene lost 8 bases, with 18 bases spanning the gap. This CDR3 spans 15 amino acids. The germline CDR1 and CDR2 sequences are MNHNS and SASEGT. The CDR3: CASSEMRAALRGYTF. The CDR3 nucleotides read TGTGCCAGCAGTGAAATGAGGGCCGCCCTTAGAGGCTACACCTTC.

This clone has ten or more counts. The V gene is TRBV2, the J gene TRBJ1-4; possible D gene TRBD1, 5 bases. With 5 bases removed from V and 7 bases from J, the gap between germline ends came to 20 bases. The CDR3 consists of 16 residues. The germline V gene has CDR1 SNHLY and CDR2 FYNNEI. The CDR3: CASSNPTGLPGEKLFF. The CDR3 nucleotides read TGTGCCAGCAGTAACCCCACAGGATTGCCGGGTGAAAAACTGTTTTTT.

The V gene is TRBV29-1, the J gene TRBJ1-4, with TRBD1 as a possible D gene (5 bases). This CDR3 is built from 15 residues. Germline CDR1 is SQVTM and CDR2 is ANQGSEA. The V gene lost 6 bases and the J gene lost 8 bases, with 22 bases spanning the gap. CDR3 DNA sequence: TGCAGCGTGTCGGGGGGTATGGCTCGAGGGGAAAAACTGTTTTTT. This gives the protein CSVSGGMARGEKLFF.

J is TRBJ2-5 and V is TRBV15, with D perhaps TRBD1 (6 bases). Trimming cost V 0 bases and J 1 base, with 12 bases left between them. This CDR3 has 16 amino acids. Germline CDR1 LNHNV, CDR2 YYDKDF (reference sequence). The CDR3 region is CATSRDPGQIQETQYF. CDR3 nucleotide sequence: TGTGCCACCAGCAGAGATCCGGGACAAATCCAAGAGACCCAGTACTTC.

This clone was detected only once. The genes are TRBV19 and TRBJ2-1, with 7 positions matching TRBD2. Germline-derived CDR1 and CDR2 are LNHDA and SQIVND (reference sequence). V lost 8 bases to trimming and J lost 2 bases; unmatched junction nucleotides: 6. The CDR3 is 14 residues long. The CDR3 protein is CASRRGGTYNEQFF. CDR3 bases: TGTGCCAGTCGACGGGGAGGGACCTACAATGAGCAGTTCTTC.

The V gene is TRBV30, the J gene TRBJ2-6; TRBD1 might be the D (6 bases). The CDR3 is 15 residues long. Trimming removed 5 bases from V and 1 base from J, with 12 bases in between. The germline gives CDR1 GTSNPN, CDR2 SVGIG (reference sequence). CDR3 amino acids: CAWCPRGSGANVLTF. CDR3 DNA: TGTGCCTGGTGCCCCAGGGGATCTGGGGCCAACGTCCTGACTTTC.

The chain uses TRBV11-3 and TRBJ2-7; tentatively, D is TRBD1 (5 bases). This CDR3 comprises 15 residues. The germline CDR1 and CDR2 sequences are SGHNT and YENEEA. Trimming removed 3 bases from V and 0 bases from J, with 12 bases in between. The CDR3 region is CASSFGGRASYEQYF. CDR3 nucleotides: TGTGCCAGCAGCTTTGGTGGCAGGGCCTCCTACGAGCAGTACTTC.

The CDR3 coding sequence is TGTGCCAGCAGCTTCTCAGACAGGGTGGGTCATGGCTACACCTTC. Amino acids: CASSFSDRVGHGYTF. The chain recombines TRBV5-5 with TRBJ1-2; 7 bases are shared with TRBD1. Germline CDR1 reads SGHKS; CDR2 reads YYEKEE (reference sequence). The CDR3 has 15 residues. The trim removed 2 bases at V and 6 bases at J, leaving 10 bases unmatched.